Presented here are 9 T cell receptor beta chains from one specimen sequenced in a study of shared clonotypes between healthy human individuals. TCRdb keeps only in-frame clones here, not all; method: immunoSEQ multiplex PCR. The top ten hold 0.95% to 1.5% of the sample, which has approximately 1,500,000 clones, approximately 97% seen once. The sequenced sample consisted of naive CD4+ T cells sorted from blood. As for subset: CD45RA+ positively selected. The receptors come from a man aged 25 to 40 in good health.

The chain links TRBV29-1 to TRBJ2-1, with TRBD1 identical over 7 bases. In germline, CDR1 is SQVTM, CDR2 ANQGSEA. The trim removed 6 bases at V and 6 bases at J, leaving 8 bases unmatched. CDR3 length equals 13 residues. Written as DNA, the CDR3 is TGCAGCGTAGCTACAGGGGCTCCCAATGAGCAGTTCTTC. Translation: CSVATGAPNEQFF.

The chain combines TRBV4-3 with TRBJ2-5, with a tentative D call TRBD2 (6 bases). This CDR3 is built from 13 residues. With 3 bases removed from V and 5 bases from J, the gap between germline ends came to 10 bases. CDR1 and CDR2 (germline): LGHNA, YSLEER. The CDR3 nucleotides read TGCGCCAGCAGCCAGGGACTCGTGGAGACCCAGTACTTC. As protein: CASSQGLVETQYF.

The rearrangement uses TRBV5-1 and TRBJ2-7, with D unresolved. CDR1 and CDR2 from the germline V gene are SGHRS and YFSETQ. The CDR3 extends over 14 amino acids. V lost 0 bases and J lost 3, with 10 bases in between. CDR3 DNA sequence: TGCGCCAGCAGCTTGGGTCCGACAAACTACGAGCAGTACTTC. Protein sequence: CASSLGPTNYEQYF.

The chain couples TRBV10-3 to TRBJ2-7; a possible D gene is TRBD1 (5 bases). V lost 9 bases and J 3 bases, leaving 15 bases between the germline ends. CDR3 length: 13 amino acids. Per germline, CDR1 ENHRY and CDR2 SYGVKD. This chain's CDR3 is CAIGPSGFYEQYF. The CDR3, as DNA: TGTGCCATAGGACCCTCAGGGTTCTACGAGCAGTACTTC.

This chain joins TRBV4-1 and TRBJ1-1; weak D call: TRBD1 (5 bases). Germline assignment: CDR1 MGHRA and CDR2 YSYEKL. The CDR3 loop spans 15 amino acids. Trimming removed 0 bases from V and 4 bases from J, with 12 bases in between. The CDR3 is CASSQERGGTTEAFF. CDR3 coding DNA: TGCGCCAGCAGCCAAGAGCGGGGGGGAACCACTGAAGCTTTCTTT.

This clone showed up just once. V gene TRBV9 combines with J gene TRBJ2-2, with 7 positions matching TRBD1. CDR3 length: 14 residues. Germline loops: CDR1 SGDLS, CDR2 YYNGEE. V lost 3 bases to trimming and J lost 6 bases; unmatched junction nucleotides: 5. The CDR3 region is CASSGKDRAGELFF. The CDR3 DNA reads as TGTGCCAGCAGCGGAAAAGACAGGGCCGGGGAGCTGTTTTTT.

The chain is built from TRBV11-2 and TRBJ2-7; D is uncertain. The germline V gene encodes CDR1 SGHAT and CDR2 FQNNGV. The CDR3 is 16 amino acids. Trimming left V 3 bases short and J 0 bases short, with 15 bases between. The CDR3 bases are TGTGCCAGCAGCTTCTCCCCCCAGGAGCCCTCCTACGAGCAGTACTTC. Protein sequence: CASSFSPQEPSYEQYF.

A single count supports this clone. V is TRBV5-1 and J is TRBJ2-7; D remains ambiguous. Per the germline V gene, CDR1 is SGHRS and CDR2 is YFSETQ. The CDR3 runs to 14 residues. V lost 4 bases and J lost 2, with 13 bases in between. The CDR3 nucleotides read TGCGCCAGCAGCCCTCTGGGTAGCACCTACGAGCAGTACTTC. This sequence encodes CASSPLGSTYEQYF.

The gene calls are TRBV6-1 and TRBJ1-3, with D unresolved. The germline V and J ends were trimmed by 2 bases and 4 bases, with 9 bases remaining between them. Germline V gene sequence: CDR1 MNHNS, CDR2 SASEGT. The CDR3 is 14 amino acids. The CDR3 DNA follows: TGTGCCAGCAGTGAACCGGGGTTAGGAAACACCATATATTTT. The encoded protein is CASSEPGLGNTIYF.